The 23 T cell receptor beta chains below all came from one sample that was sequenced in a study of T cells in Graves' hyperthyroidism and ophthalmopathy. TCR beta CDR3 regions were amplified from RNA. With the HTBI primer set, the TCR CDR3 went through a first round of RT-PCR. In TCRdb, the multiplex PCR reads were re-called with MiXCR into one record per CDR3 protein. The table records a few hundred thousand distinct CDR3 sequences, around 45% of them present only once. Input material: peripheral blood or thyroid tissue (not recorded which). The receptors were gathered from a young woman with Graves' hyperthyroidism.

The chain combines TRBV29-1 with TRBJ2-7; the D gene is possibly TRBD2 (5 bases). V shed 0 bases and J shed 5 bases, with 17 bases lying between them. The CDR3 is made up of 15 amino acids. Germline V lookup: CDR1 SQVTM, CDR2 ANQGSEA. The DNA for the CDR3 is TGCAGCGTTGAAGATGAGGACTGGGAAGATAACGAGCAGTACTTC. Translated: CSVEDEDWEDNEQYF.

The chain links TRBV7-9 to TRBJ2-7, with TRBD2 matching over 7 bases. The V gene's germline CDR1 is SEHNR and CDR2 FQNEAQ (reference sequence). This CDR3 is 10 amino acids long. Unmatched junction bases numbered 1, after V lost 7 bases and J lost 7 bases. The CDR3 bases are TGTGCCAGCACCGGGAGGGAGCAGTACTTC. It codes for CASTGREQYF.

This clonotype was picked up a small number of times. This chain joins TRBV30 and TRBJ2-7, with 8 bases lining up with TRBD1. Germline assignment: CDR1 GTSNPN and CDR2 SVGIG (reference sequence). The CDR3 is made up of 15 amino acids. Trimming took 2 bases from V and 12 from J; bases not matched to a gene: 18. The DNA of the CDR3 is TGTGCCTGGAGTACCCCGACAGGGGTGGGACCAGGTCGGTACTTC. This codes for CAWSTPTGVGPGRYF.

The J gene is TRBJ2-5, the V gene TRBV10-3, with 15 bases lining up with TRBD2. The CDR3 runs to 14 residues. The germline V gene encodes CDR1 ENHRY and CDR2 SYGVKD. V dropped 10 bases and J dropped 5; count of bases not matched to a gene: 5. The CDR3 sequence is CATAGLAGGETQYF. The CDR3, as DNA: TGTGCCACCGCCGGACTAGCGGGAGGGGAGACCCAGTACTTC.

About this clonotype: A much larger clone differs from this one at a single base, so this may be a read error. The rearrangement links TRBV6-5 to TRBJ2-2; TRBD2 agrees at 7 bases. Germline lookup yields CDR1 MNHEY and CDR2 SVGAGI. This CDR3 has 16 amino acids. The CDR3 is CASSYGLVVNTGGLFF. For the CDR3, the DNA is TGTGCCAGCAGTTACGGACTAGTTGTGAACACCGGGGGGCTGTTTTTT.

V gene TRBV29-1 combines with J gene TRBJ1-2; D may be TRBD1 (6 bases). CDR1 and CDR2 (germline): SQVTM, ANQGSEA. Trimming removed 6 bases at V and 6 bases at J, with 17 bases between. The CDR3 has 13 residues. In DNA, the CDR3 is TGCAGCGTAACAAAGACAGGAACAGATGGCTACACCTTC. It codes for CSVTKTGTDGYTF.

V and J are TRBV7-2 and TRBJ1-3; D is ambiguous. V lost 1 base, J lost 0 bases, and 10 bases lay in between. Germline CDR1 reads SGHTA; CDR2 reads FQGNSA. The CDR3 contains 16 residues. The CDR3 here is CASSLGRILSGNTIYF. The CDR3 DNA sequence: TGTGCCAGCAGCTTAGGAAGGATCCTCTCTGGAAACACCATATATTTT.

This clonotype showed up many times. The chain has TRBV13 and TRBJ2-5; D could derive from TRBD1 or TRBD2 (5 bases each). Trimming pared 0 bases from V and 2 bases from J, leaving 16 bases between. The CDR3 length is 17 residues. The germline gives CDR1 PRHDT, CDR2 FYEKMQ (reference sequence). CDR3 in DNA: TGTGCCAGCAGCTTAGGCCTTGGGGGAAGCATACAAGAGACCCAGTACTTC. Residues: CASSLGLGGSIQETQYF. Using reference TRBV13 and TRBJ2-5 for the parts outside the CDR3, the full variable domain is AAGVIQSPRHLIKEKRETATLKCYPIPRHDTVYWYQQGPGQDPQFLISFYEKMQSDKGSIPDRFSAQQFSDYHSELNMSSLELGDSALYFCASSLGLGGSIQETQYFGPGTRLLVL.

The J gene is TRBJ1-4, the V gene TRBV20-1, with TRBD1 identical over 10 bases. Per the germline V gene, CDR1 is DFQATT and CDR2 is SNEGSKA (reference sequence). The junction had 5 bases not matched to a gene; V was cut back by 2 bases and J by 8 bases. The CDR3 extends over 14 amino acids. The CDR3 is CSARRDRGREKLFF. In DNA, the CDR3 is TGCAGTGCTAGAAGGGACAGGGGTCGAGAAAAACTGTTTTTT.

V is TRBV6-5 and J is TRBJ2-1; D not certain. Trimming removed 6 bases from V and 0 bases from J, with 15 bases in between. Per germline, CDR1 MNHEY and CDR2 SVGAGI. The CDR3 runs 16 residues. CDR3 region: CASSSPRSSSYNEQFF. As DNA, the CDR3 is TGTGCCAGCAGCTCTCCTCGGAGTAGCTCCTACAATGAGCAGTTCTTC.

At least ten counts were recorded for this clonotype. The V and J genes are TRBV6-5 and TRBJ1-1; the D is unclear. This CDR3 contains 13 residues. The V gene's germline CDR1 is MNHEY and CDR2 SVGAGI. Between the trimmed V and J ends, which lost 2 bases and 1 base, there was a span of 5 bases. The CDR3 region has the DNA TGTGCCAGCAGTTACATCAGGAACACTGAAGCTTTCTTT. Protein: CASSYIRNTEAFF.

This clonotype was counted a single time. CDR3 nucleotide sequence: TGCGCCAGCAGCTTGCAGACAGGGGGCTACAATGAGCAGTTCTTC. Its protein is CASSLQTGGYNEQFF. The rearrangement links TRBV5-1 to TRBJ2-1, with 9 bases lining up with TRBD1. The V and J ends lost 1 base and 3 bases, in that order; junction bases with no gene match: 2. The V gene's germline CDR1 is SGHRS and CDR2 YFSETQ. CDR3 length: 15 amino acids.

This clonotype has more than one count but fewer than ten. CDR3 protein: CSAERPEQFF. CDR3 nucleotide sequence: TGCAGTGCCGAGCGGCCTGAGCAGTTCTTC. This chain uses TRBV20-1 with TRBJ2-1; D might be TRBD2 (5 bases). Between the trimmed V and J ends, which lost 6 bases and 9 bases, there was a span of 9 bases. Germline V lookup: CDR1 DFQATT, CDR2 SNEGSKA (reference sequence). CDR3 length: 10 amino acids.

The CDR3 nucleotides read TGTGCCTGGAGGCGGAGTGCCACCGGGGAGCTGTTTTTT. It codes for CAWRRSATGELFF. This chain links TRBV30 with TRBJ2-2; D remains unclear. Trimming removed 3 bases from V and 4 bases from J, with 9 bases in between. Germline assignment: CDR1 GTSNPN and CDR2 SVGIG (reference sequence). The length of the CDR3 is 13 residues.

This clonotype showed up many times. This sequence joins TRBV6-5 and TRBJ2-7, with D possibly called TRBD1 or TRBD2 (5 bases each). V gave up 5 bases and J gave up 6 bases, with 20 bases separating them. In germline, CDR1 is MNHEY, CDR2 SVGAGI. The CDR3 totals 15 residues. The DNA for the CDR3 is TGTGCCAGCAGTGCTCCCGGGACCGCCTCAGCCGAGCAGTACTTC. Its protein product is CASSAPGTASAEQYF.

This clonotype was counted ten times or more. The rearrangement links TRBV4-2 to TRBJ2-7; 8 bases are a match to TRBD2. Germline lookup yields CDR1 LGHNA and CDR2 YNFKEQ. With 0 bases clipped from V and 0 bases from J, the junction kept 7 bases outside the gene matches. The CDR3 runs to 17 residues. CDR3 coding DNA: TGTGCCAGCAGCCAAGAGCCTAGCGGGCCCGCCTCCTACGAGCAGTACTTC. Its protein is CASSQEPSGPASYEQYF.

A few counts support this clonotype. The chain is built from TRBV6-5 and TRBJ1-2; D not resolved. Germline CDR1 and CDR2: MNHEY and SVGAGI. V lost 6 bases and J 9 bases, leaving 29 bases between the germline ends. This CDR3 contains 17 residues. The CDR3 is CASRNSVLTTDACCYTF. CDR3 DNA: TGTGCCAGCAGAAATTCGGTTTTAACGACCGACGCCTGTTGCTACACCTTC.

In this sample, this clonotype turned up a few times. The chain uses TRBV30 and TRBJ1-1; D is undetermined. Deletions cut 5 bases from V and 1 base from J, with 8 bases between. Per germline, CDR1 GTSNPN and CDR2 SVGIG (reference sequence). CDR3 size: 12 residues. CDR3: CAWEEGNTEAFF. The CDR3 DNA reads TGTGCCTGGGAGGAGGGGAACACTGAAGCTTTCTTT.

The chain couples TRBV20-1 to TRBJ1-3, with D maybe TRBD1 (6 bases). Trimming left V 6 bases short and J 4 bases short, with 10 bases between. CDR3 size: 12 residues. Germline CDR1 DFQATT, CDR2 SNEGSKA (reference sequence). The CDR3 spells CSATGYGNTIYF. The CDR3, as DNA: TGCAGTGCCACAGGGTACGGAAACACCATATATTTT.

This clonotype was seen a few times. DNA for the CDR3: TGTGCCACCAGCAGTGAAGATTTGAGCAATGAGCAGTTCTTC. It is translated as CATSSEDLSNEQFF. The chain carries TRBV15 and TRBJ2-1, with unresolved D. The CDR3 is made up of 14 amino acids. CDR1 is LNHNV, CDR2 YYDKDF, per germline (reference sequence). With 3 bases removed from V and 6 bases from J, the gap between germline ends came to 12 bases.

In this sample, this clonotype turned up a few times. This chain links TRBV10-3 with TRBJ2-2; D might be TRBD1 or TRBD2, each matching 6 bases. CDR1 and CDR2 (germline): ENHRY, SYGVKD. The CDR3 runs to 16 residues. V was cut by 1 base and J by 1 base, with 10 bases left in between. The CDR3, as DNA: TGTGCCATCAGTGAGTGGGGGGCCGAGAACACCGGGGAGCTGTTTTTT. Translation gives CAISEWGAENTGELFF.

The chain joins TRBV24-1 to TRBJ2-2, with 8 bases aligning to TRBD2. The CDR3 has 16 residues. V was pared by 4 bases and J by 1 base, with 4 bases of the junction left unmatched. Per the germline V gene, CDR1 is KGHDR and CDR2 is SFDVKD. As DNA, the CDR3 is TGTGCCACCAGTGAACCCAGCGGGAGGAACACCGGGGAGCTGTTTTTT. Amino acid sequence: CATSEPSGRNTGELFF.

This clonotype showed up many times. The chain is built from TRBV12-5 and TRBJ1-6; 10 nucleotides agree with TRBD1. This CDR3 contains 15 residues. Losses at the gene ends were 4 bases for V and 7 bases for J; bases not matched to a gene: 4. Per the germline V gene, CDR1 is LGHNT and CDR2 is FRNRAP. CDR3 protein: CASGSGTGDNSPLHF. In DNA, the CDR3 is TGTGCTAGTGGTTCCGGGACAGGGGACAATTCACCCCTCCACTTT.